These 28 T cell receptor beta chains share one sample of origin, sequenced in a study of shared clonotypes between healthy human individuals. The table came from immunoSEQ multiplex PCR; TCRdb's copy has only in-frame clones and leaves some out. The data show over 1.4 million clones, with around 97% seen just once and approximately 1.1% held by the top ten. The sequencing sample was made of naive CD4+ T cells sorted from blood. The subset denotes: CD45RA+ positively selected. The receptors originated from a man aged 25-40 years in good health.

The chain recombines TRBV6-6 with TRBJ2-3, with D perhaps matching TRBD1 (5 bases). Germline V gives CDR1 MNHNY, CDR2 SVGAGI (reference sequence). V lost 0 bases and J lost 0, with 10 bases in between. The CDR3 consists of 16 residues. The CDR3 sequence is CASSYSGGASTDTQYF. Here the CDR3 DNA reads TGTGCCAGCAGTTACTCTGGTGGGGCTAGCACAGATACGCAGTATTTT.

This sequence joins TRBV15 and TRBJ2-5; maybe TRBD2 (5 bases). The V end lost 8 bases, the J end lost 6 bases, and 19 bases lay between the germline ends. The CDR3 is 14 amino acids. Germline CDR1 LNHNV, CDR2 YYDKDF (reference sequence). CDR3 coding DNA: TGTGCCACCTCCCCCGGCCGGGAAGCGCAGACCCAGTACTTC. This translates into CATSPGREAQTQYF.

CDR3 region: CASSIGTGRLNQPQHF. The CDR3 DNA reads TGTGCCAGCAGCATTGGGACAGGGAGACTCAATCAGCCCCAGCATTTT. The V call is TRBV2, the J call TRBJ1-5; 9 positions agree with TRBD1. This CDR3 is built from 16 residues. Germline CDR1 SNHLY, CDR2 FYNNEI. Trimming cost V 6 bases and J 3 bases; bases outside gene matches: 9.

The rearrangement links TRBV10-3 to TRBJ2-2, with 9 positions matching TRBD1. CDR1 and CDR2 from the germline V gene are ENHRY and SYGVKD. The CDR3 consists of 15 residues. Germline trimming cut 6 bases from V and 1 base from J; bases unmatched to any gene: 3. The CDR3 reads CAIRRDRVNTGELFF. CDR3 bases: TGTGCCATCAGGCGGGACAGGGTGAACACCGGGGAGCTGTTTTTT.

J is TRBJ2-1 and V is TRBV14, with 12 bases lining up with TRBD2. The trim removed 6 bases at V and 1 base at J, leaving 1 base unmatched. Looked up from germline, CDR1 is SGHDN and CDR2 is FVKESK. CDR3 size: 15 residues. In nucleotides, the CDR3 is TGTGCCAGCAGTACTAGCGGGAGGTCCTACAATGAGCAGTTCTTC. This encodes CASSTSGRSYNEQFF.

In its sample, this clone was seen once. This chain links TRBV6-1 with TRBJ1-2; 10 nucleotides line up with TRBD1. CDR3 size: 15 residues. Germline trimming cut 11 bases from V and 1 base from J; bases unmatched to any gene: 10. The germline CDR1 and CDR2 sequences are MNHNS and SASEGT. For the CDR3, the DNA is TGTGCCCTCCGGGGGGGGACAGGGGATAACTATGGCTACACCTTC. Protein: CALRGGTGDNYGYTF.

The gene calls are TRBV9 and TRBJ2-3, with D tentatively TRBD2 (6 bases). The CDR3 is 15 residues long. V dropped 1 base and J dropped 5 bases, with 14 bases sitting between them. Germline V gives CDR1 SGDLS, CDR2 YYNGEE. CDR3 coding DNA: TGTGCCAGCAGCGTATTGACGGGGAGGCTAGATACGCAGTATTTT. It encodes CASSVLTGRLDTQYF.

The genes are TRBV28 and TRBJ2-1, with D maybe TRBD2 (6 bases). The V gene's germline CDR1 is MDHEN and CDR2 SYDVKM. V lost 6 bases, J lost 0 bases, and 9 bases lay in between. The CDR3 has 14 amino acids. This chain's CDR3 is CASSGGISYNEQFF. CDR3 DNA: TGTGCCAGCAGCGGAGGGATCTCCTACAATGAGCAGTTCTTC.

V and J are TRBV7-2 and TRBJ2-3, with 8 positions matching TRBD2. Germline trimming cut 7 bases from V and 4 bases from J; bases unmatched to any gene: 22. CDR1 is SGHTA, CDR2 FQGNSA, per germline. This CDR3 has 19 residues. The CDR3 bases are TGTGCCAGCACCGGCTCGGGAAGACACCAAGAGCGGGAGTCAGATACGCAGTATTTT. Residues: CASTGSGRHQERESDTQYF.

The chain recombines TRBV9 with TRBJ2-1; D unclear. This CDR3 spans 15 amino acids. Looked up from germline, CDR1 is SGDLS and CDR2 is YYNGEE. The V gene lost 3 bases and the J gene lost 0 bases, with 10 bases spanning the gap. The CDR3 sequence is CASSGSTSSYNEQFF. CDR3 nucleotide sequence: TGTGCCAGCAGCGGTAGCACTTCCTCCTACAATGAGCAGTTCTTC. The entire variable domain, with the rest obtained from reference TRBV9 and TRBJ2-1, is as follows: DSGVTQTPKHLITATGQRVTLRCSPRSGDLSVYWYQQSLDQGLQFLIQYYNGEERAKGNILERFSAQQFPDLHSELNLSSLELGDSALYFCASSGSTSSYNEQFFGPGTRLTVL.

CDR3: CASSEFRSGANVLTF. The CDR3 DNA reads TGTGCCAGCAGTGAATTTCGCTCTGGGGCCAACGTCCTGACTTTC. The J gene is TRBJ2-6, the V gene TRBV2; D is unresolved. V gave up 2 bases and J gave up 0 bases, with 5 bases separating them. The germline V gene has CDR1 SNHLY and CDR2 FYNNEI. This CDR3 comprises 15 residues.

The genes are TRBV7-9 and TRBJ2-3; the match to TRBD2 covers 11 bases. Trimming cost V 4 bases and J 4 bases; bases outside gene matches: 10. CDR3 length equals 17 residues. CDR1 and CDR2 from the germline V gene are SEHNR and FQNEAQ (reference sequence). The CDR3 protein is CASSSGLAVLGPDTQYF. CDR3 coding DNA: TGTGCCAGCAGCTCGGGACTAGCGGTATTAGGCCCAGATACGCAGTATTTT. The full variable domain, with the rest looked up from reference TRBV7-9 and TRBJ2-3, is DTGVSQNPRHKITKRGQNVTFRCDPISEHNRLYWYRQTLGQGPEFLTYFQNEAQLEKSRLLSDRFSAERPKGSFSTLEIQRTEQGDSAMYLCASSSGLAVLGPDTQYFGPGTRLTVL.

The V call is TRBV10-1, the J call TRBJ2-1; D is unclear. The CDR3 spans 13 residues. Germline values: CDR1 WNHNN, CDR2 SYGVQD (reference sequence). Trimming shortened V by 1 base and J by 8 bases, and 9 bases separated the two germline ends. Written as DNA, the CDR3 is TGCGCCAGCAGTGAGTTGGGCCTCGATGAGCAGTTCTTC. Protein product: CASSELGLDEQFF.

The rearrangement uses TRBV11-2 and TRBJ2-7; D call uncertain. The CDR3 extends over 15 amino acids. V dropped 7 bases and J dropped 7 bases, with 23 bases sitting between them. Germline V CDR1 and CDR2: SGHAT, FQNNGV. In nucleotides, the CDR3 is TGTGCCAGCAACCCCGGGTTTGGCAGGAAGGATGAGCAGTACTTC. Translation: CASNPGFGRKDEQYF. The whole variable domain, remainder taken from reference TRBV11-2 and TRBJ2-7, is EAGVAQSPRYKIIEKRQSVAFWCNPISGHATLYWYQQILGQGPKLLIQFQNNGVVDDSQLPKDRFSAERLKGVDSTLKIQPAKLEDSAVYLCASNPGFGRKDEQYFGPGTRLTVT.

DNA for the CDR3: TGTGCCAGCTCCAAAGACATGAACACTGAAGCTTTCTTT. This translates into CASSKDMNTEAFF. This chain joins TRBV18 and TRBJ1-1; D remains ambiguous. Deletions cut 6 bases from V and 0 bases from J, with 8 bases between. The CDR3 has 13 residues. Germline values: CDR1 KGHSH, CDR2 LQKENI.

The genes are TRBV28 and TRBJ1-2, with D unclear. This CDR3 has 14 residues. Germline V CDR1 and CDR2: MDHEN, SYDVKM. The V gene lost 6 bases and the J gene lost 8 bases, with 19 bases spanning the gap. This CDR3 is CASRDGPLRRGYTF. The CDR3 coding sequence is TGTGCCAGCAGAGACGGGCCCTTACGCCGGGGCTACACCTTC.

V is TRBV18 and J is TRBJ1-2; D gene unclear. The CDR3 consists of 14 residues. The germline V and J ends were trimmed by 3 bases and 6 bases, with 14 bases remaining between them. The germline gives CDR1 KGHSH, CDR2 LQKENI. CDR3 in amino acids: CASSPDPNGDGYTF. The CDR3 nucleotides read TGTGCCAGCTCACCTGACCCAAACGGTGATGGCTACACCTTC.

As DNA, the CDR3 is TGTGCCAGCAGTTTACCCCGGAACAGGGGGCTTAGGGCAGATACGCAGTATTTT. Translating gives CASSLPRNRGLRADTQYF. The rearrangement links TRBV28 to TRBJ2-3; 9 bases map to TRBD1. CDR1 and CDR2 (germline): MDHEN, SYDVKM. The CDR3 sequence is 18 residues long. The V segment lost 2 bases and the J segment 4 bases; nucleotides outside the gene matches: 13.

A single count supports this clone. The chain links TRBV4-1 to TRBJ2-5; the D call may be TRBD1 or TRBD2 (5 bases each). CDR3 size: 16 residues. Looked up from germline, CDR1 is MGHRA and CDR2 is YSYEKL. V lost 0 bases and J lost 7, with 18 bases in between. The CDR3 DNA follows: TGCGCCAGCAGCCAAGAGTTCCCAAAAGGGGACGTGACCCAGTACTTC. Its translation is CASSQEFPKGDVTQYF.

The chain carries TRBV7-9 and TRBJ2-3; D call uncertain. Germline V gene sequence: CDR1 SEHNR, CDR2 FQNEAQ (reference sequence). Deletions cut 3 bases from V and 6 bases from J, with 7 bases between. The CDR3 loop spans 12 amino acids. CDR3 loop: CASSFGGDTQYF. The CDR3 DNA sequence: TGTGCCAGCAGCTTTGGTGGGGATACGCAGTATTTT.

This chain uses TRBV28 with TRBJ1-2; D uncertain. The V gene lost 0 bases and the J gene lost 8 bases, with 13 bases spanning the gap. Germline loops: CDR1 MDHEN, CDR2 SYDVKM. The CDR3 totals 14 residues. The DNA for the CDR3 is TGTGCCAGCAGTTTATGGCTGGAGCGAGGAGGCTACACCTTC. This sequence encodes CASSLWLERGGYTF.

The chain couples TRBV7-2 to TRBJ2-5; no firm D call. The CDR3 runs 13 residues. The germline CDR1 and CDR2 sequences are SGHTA and FQGNSA. V lost 4 bases, J lost 7 bases, and 13 bases lay in between. The CDR3 sequence is CASSSAVLRTQYF. Written as DNA, the CDR3 is TGTGCCAGCAGCTCCGCGGTTCTGAGGACCCAGTACTTC.

J is TRBJ2-7 and V is TRBV9; TRBD2 matches at 10 bases. This CDR3 has 18 residues. The V gene's germline CDR1 is SGDLS and CDR2 YYNGEE. The trim removed 2 bases at V and 3 bases at J, leaving 14 bases unmatched. Written as DNA, the CDR3 is TGTGCCAGCAGCGTCGGGACAGTAATAGCGGGAGGTATCTACGAGCAGTACTTC. Translated: CASSVGTVIAGGIYEQYF.

The gene calls are TRBV5-1 and TRBJ1-3; no clear D gene. The CDR3 covers 15 residues. The V and J ends lost 1 base and 7 bases respectively, with 15 bases between them. Germline loops: CDR1 SGHRS, CDR2 YFSETQ. The CDR3 here is CASSLIGESPNTIYF. The CDR3 coding sequence is TGCGCCAGCAGCTTGATCGGGGAAAGTCCGAACACCATATATTTT.

This chain connects TRBV9 to TRBJ2-1; D may match TRBD1 or TRBD2 (7 bases each). Germline V gene sequence: CDR1 SGDLS, CDR2 YYNGEE. The CDR3 has 16 residues. Trimming took 4 bases from V and 4 from J, leaving 18 bases between them. CDR3 in amino acids: CASSPGGAGTYNEQFF. DNA for the CDR3: TGTGCCAGCAGCCCAGGGGGGGCGGGGACTTACAATGAGCAGTTCTTC.

V gene TRBV5-5 combines with J gene TRBJ2-5, with D possibly TRBD1 on 6 matching bases. The CDR3 length is 14 residues. Germline assignment: CDR1 SGHKS and CDR2 YYEKEE (reference sequence). Trimming pared 0 bases from V and 9 bases from J, leaving 15 bases between. Written as DNA, the CDR3 is TGTGCCAGCAGCTTGGACAGGGACATTGTGGCCCAGTACTTC. Translated: CASSLDRDIVAQYF.

This chain uses TRBV5-1 with TRBJ2-7, with D perhaps assigned TRBD1 or TRBD2 (5 bases each). The V gene lost 4 bases and the J gene lost 12 bases, with 20 bases spanning the gap. Germline V gives CDR1 SGHRS, CDR2 YFSETQ. The CDR3 totals 13 residues. DNA for the CDR3: TGCGCCAGCAGCCCCCCCGGGGTAGGGACCTGGTACTTC. Its translation is CASSPPGVGTWYF.

The rearrangement links TRBV6-5 to TRBJ1-4; no definite D call. Trimming removed 3 bases from V and 4 bases from J, with 15 bases in between. Germline V gene lookup returns CDR1 MNHEY and CDR2 SVGAGI. This CDR3 is built from 16 residues. The CDR3 DNA is TGTGCCAGCAGTTATTACCCGAGCGACATTAATGAAAAACTGTTTTTT. This translates into CASSYYPSDINEKLFF.